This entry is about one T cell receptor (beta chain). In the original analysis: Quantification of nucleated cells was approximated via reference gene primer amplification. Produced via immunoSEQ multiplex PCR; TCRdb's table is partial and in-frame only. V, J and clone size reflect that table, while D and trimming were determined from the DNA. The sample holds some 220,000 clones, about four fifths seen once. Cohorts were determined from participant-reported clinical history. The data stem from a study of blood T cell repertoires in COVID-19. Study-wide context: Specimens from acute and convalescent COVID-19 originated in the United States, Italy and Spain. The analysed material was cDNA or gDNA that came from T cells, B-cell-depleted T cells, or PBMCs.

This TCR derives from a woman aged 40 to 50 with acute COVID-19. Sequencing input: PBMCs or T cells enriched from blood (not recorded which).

As DNA, the CDR3 is TGTGCCAGCAGTATCAGCGGGAGGTCCGGGGAGCTGTTTTTT. This encodes CASSISGRSGELFF. This rearrangement joins TRBV2 to TRBJ2-2; 9 bases match TRBD2. CDR3 length: 14 residues. Germline CDR1 is SNHLY and CDR2 is FYNNEI. The J segment lost 6 bases and the V segment lost 5 bases, leaving 4 bases of the junction unmatched.